This T cell receptor (beta chain) came from a study of blood T cell repertoires in COVID-19. Sequencing used immunoSEQ multiplex PCR; TCRdb keeps in-frame clones, though not all of them. The sample consists of some 250,000 clones, around nine tenths of them appearing once. The V segment lost 6 bases and the J segment 0 bases; nucleotides outside the gene matches: 11. Germline V gives CDR1 LGHNA, CDR2 YSLEER. CDR3 length: 17 residues. The TCR comes from a woman in her sixties or seventies with active or convalescent COVID-19. The sequenced material came from peripheral blood. V is TRBV4-3 and J is TRBJ2-1, with 7 positions matching TRBD2. The CDR3 here is CASSLTYSGRSYNEQFF. As DNA, the CDR3 is TGCGCCAGCAGTCTGACATATAGCGGGCGCTCCTACAATGAGCAGTTCTTC.